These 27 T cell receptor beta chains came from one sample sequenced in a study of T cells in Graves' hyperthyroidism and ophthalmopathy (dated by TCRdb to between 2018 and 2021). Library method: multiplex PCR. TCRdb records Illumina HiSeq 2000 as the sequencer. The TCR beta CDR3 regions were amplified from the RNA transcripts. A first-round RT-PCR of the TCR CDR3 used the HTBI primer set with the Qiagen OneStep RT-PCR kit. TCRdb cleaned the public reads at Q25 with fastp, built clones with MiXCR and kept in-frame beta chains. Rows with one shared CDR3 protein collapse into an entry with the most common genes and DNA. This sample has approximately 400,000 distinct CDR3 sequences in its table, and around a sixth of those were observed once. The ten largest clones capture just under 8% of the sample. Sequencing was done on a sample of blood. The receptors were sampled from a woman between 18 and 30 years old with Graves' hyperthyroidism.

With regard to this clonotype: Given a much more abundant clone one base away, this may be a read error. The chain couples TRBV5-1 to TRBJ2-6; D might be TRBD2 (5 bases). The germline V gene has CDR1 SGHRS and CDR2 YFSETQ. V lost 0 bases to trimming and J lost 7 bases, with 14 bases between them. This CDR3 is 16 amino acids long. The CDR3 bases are TGCGCCAGCAGCTTGGCCAGGACCCGGGGAGCCAACGTCCTGACTTTC. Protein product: CASSLARTRGANVLTF.

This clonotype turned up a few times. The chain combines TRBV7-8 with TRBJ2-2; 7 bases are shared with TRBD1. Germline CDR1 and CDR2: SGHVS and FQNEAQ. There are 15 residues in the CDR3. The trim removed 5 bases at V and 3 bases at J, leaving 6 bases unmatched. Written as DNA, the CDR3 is TGTGCCAGCAGCCACGGGACAGCTTACACCGGGGAGCTGTTTTTT. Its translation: CASSHGTAYTGELFF.

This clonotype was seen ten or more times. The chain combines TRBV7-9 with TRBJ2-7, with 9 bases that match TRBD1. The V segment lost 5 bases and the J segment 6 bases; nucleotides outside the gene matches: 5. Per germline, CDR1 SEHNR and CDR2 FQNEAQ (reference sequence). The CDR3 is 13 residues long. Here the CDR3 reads CASSKTGGGEQYF. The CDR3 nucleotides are TGTGCCAGCAGCAAAACAGGGGGCGGCGAGCAGTACTTC.

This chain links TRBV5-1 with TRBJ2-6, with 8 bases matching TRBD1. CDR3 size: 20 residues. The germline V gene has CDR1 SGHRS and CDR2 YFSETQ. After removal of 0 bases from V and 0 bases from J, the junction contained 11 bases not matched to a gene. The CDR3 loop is CASSLAPGGGLVSGANVLTF. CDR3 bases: TGCGCCAGCAGCTTGGCCCCAGGGGGCGGGCTGGTCTCTGGGGCCAACGTCCTGACTTTC.

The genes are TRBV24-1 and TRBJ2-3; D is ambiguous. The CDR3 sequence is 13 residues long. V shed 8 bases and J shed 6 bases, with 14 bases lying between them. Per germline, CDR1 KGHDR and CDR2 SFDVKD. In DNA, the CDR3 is TGTGCCACCACCGATGAGCCCACGGATACGCAGTATTTT. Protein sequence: CATTDEPTDTQYF.

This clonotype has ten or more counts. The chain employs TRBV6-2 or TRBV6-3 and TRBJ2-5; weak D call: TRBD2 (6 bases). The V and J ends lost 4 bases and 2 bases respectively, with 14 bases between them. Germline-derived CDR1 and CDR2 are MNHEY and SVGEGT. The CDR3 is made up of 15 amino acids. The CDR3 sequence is CASSSPGRGQETQYF. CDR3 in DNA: TGTGCCAGCAGTTCTCCCGGGAGAGGGCAAGAGACCCAGTACTTC.

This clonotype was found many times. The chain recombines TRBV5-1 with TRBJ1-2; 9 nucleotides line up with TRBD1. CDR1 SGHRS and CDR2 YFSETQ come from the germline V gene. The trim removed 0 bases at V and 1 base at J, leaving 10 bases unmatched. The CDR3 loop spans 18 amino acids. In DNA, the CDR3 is TGCGCCAGCAGCTTGGAACCCCCCGGGACAGGGTTTAACTATGGCTACACCTTC. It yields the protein CASSLEPPGTGFNYGYTF.

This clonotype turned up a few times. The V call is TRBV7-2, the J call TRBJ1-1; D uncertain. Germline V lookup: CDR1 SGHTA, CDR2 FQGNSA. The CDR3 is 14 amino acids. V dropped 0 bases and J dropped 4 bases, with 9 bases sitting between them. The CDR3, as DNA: TGTGCCAGCAGCTTAGCGGAGGGAGGCACTGAAGCTTTCTTT. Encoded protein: CASSLAEGGTEAFF.

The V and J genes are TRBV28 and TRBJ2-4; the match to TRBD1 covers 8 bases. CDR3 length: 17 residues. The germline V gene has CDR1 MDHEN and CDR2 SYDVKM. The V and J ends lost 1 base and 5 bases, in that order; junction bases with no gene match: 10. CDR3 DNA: TGTGCCAGCAGTTTATCGGGTGGGGCAGGGGGCCAAAACATTCAGTACTTC. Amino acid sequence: CASSLSGGAGGQNIQYF.

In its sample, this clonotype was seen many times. The CDR3 DNA reads as TGTGCCAGCGACGATGTGCGGTCTCTCTATTTTCCCTATAGCAATCAGCCCCAGCATTTT. Encoded protein: CASDDVRSLYFPYSNQPQHF. V gene TRBV28 combines with J gene TRBJ1-5; unclear D gene. V was shortened by 8 bases and J by 0 bases, with 29 bases between the two germline ends. Germline V gives CDR1 MDHEN, CDR2 SYDVKM. This CDR3 is 20 amino acids long.

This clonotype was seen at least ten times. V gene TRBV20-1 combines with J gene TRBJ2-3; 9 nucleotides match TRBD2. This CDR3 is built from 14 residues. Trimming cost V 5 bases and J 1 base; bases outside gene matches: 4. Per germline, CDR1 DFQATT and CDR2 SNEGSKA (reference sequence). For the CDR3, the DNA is TGCAGTGCTCCAAAGCGGGGGGGCACAGATACGCAGTATTTT. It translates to CSAPKRGGTDTQYF.

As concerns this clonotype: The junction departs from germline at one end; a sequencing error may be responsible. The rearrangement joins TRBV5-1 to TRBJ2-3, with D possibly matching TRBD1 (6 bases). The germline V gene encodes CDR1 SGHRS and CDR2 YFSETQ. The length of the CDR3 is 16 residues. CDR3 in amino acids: CTSSARPGDGTDTQYF. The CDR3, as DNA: TGCACCAGCAGCGCGAGGCCAGGGGACGGCACAGATACGCAGTATTTT.

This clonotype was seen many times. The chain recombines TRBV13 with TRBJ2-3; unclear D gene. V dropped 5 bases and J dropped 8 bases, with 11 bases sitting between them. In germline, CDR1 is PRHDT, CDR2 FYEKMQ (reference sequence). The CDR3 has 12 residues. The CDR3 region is CASSPPFGTQYF. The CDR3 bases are TGTGCCAGCAGCCCCCCCTTCGGTACGCAGTATTTT.

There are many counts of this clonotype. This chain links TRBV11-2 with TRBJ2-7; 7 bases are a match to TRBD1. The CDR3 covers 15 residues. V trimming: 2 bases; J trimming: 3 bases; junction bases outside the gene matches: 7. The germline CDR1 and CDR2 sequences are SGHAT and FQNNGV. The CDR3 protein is CASSLKPQGVYEQYF. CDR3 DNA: TGTGCCAGCAGCTTAAAACCGCAGGGGGTCTACGAGCAGTACTTC. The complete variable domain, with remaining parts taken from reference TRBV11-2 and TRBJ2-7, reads EAGVAQSPRYKIIEKRQSVAFWCNPISGHATLYWYQQILGQGPKLLIQFQNNGVVDDSQLPKDRFSAERLKGVDSTLKIQPAKLEDSAVYLCASSLKPQGVYEQYFGPGTRLTVT.

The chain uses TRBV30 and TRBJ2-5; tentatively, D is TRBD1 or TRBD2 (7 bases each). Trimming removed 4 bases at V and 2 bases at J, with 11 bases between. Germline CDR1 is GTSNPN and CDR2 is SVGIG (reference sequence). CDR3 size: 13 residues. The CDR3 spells CAWNQGGQETQYF. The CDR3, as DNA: TGTGCCTGGAATCAGGGGGGGCAAGAGACCCAGTACTTC.

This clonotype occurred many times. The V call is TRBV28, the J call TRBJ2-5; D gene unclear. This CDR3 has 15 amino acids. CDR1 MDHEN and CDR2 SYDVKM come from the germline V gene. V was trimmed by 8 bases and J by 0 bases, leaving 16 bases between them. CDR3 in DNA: TGTGCCAGCTTTCAACTTGGGTCCTACCAAGAGACCCAGTACTTC. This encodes CASFQLGSYQETQYF.

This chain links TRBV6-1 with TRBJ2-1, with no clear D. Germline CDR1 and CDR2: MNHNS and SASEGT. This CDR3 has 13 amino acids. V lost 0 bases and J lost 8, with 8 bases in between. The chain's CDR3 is CASSEASPHEQFF. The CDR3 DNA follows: TGTGCCAGCAGTGAAGCCTCCCCCCATGAGCAGTTCTTC.

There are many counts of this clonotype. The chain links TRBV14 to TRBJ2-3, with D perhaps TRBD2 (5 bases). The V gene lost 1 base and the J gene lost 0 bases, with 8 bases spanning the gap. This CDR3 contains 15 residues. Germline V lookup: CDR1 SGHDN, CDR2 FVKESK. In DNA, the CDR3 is TGTGCCAGCAGCCAAGGCGGACTTAGCACAGATACGCAGTATTTT. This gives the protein CASSQGGLSTDTQYF.

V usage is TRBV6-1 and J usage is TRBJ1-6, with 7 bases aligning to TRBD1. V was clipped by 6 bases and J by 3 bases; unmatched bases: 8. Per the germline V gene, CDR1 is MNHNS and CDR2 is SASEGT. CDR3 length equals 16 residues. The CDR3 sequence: CASRTGTANYNSPLHF. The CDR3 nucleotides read TGTGCCAGCAGAACCGGGACAGCCAACTATAATTCACCCCTCCACTTT.

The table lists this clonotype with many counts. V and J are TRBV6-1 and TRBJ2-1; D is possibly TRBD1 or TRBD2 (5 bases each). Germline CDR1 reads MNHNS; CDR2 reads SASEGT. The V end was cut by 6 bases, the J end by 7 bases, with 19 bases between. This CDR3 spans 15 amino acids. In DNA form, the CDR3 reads TGTGCCAGCAGGGCCGGGACCACCGGGGAAAATGAGCAGTTCTTC. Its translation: CASRAGTTGENEQFF.

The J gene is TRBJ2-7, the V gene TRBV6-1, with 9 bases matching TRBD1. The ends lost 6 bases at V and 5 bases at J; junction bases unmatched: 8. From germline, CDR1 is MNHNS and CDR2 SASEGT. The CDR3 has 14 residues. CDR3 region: CASSPSGTGNEQYF. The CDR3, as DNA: TGTGCCAGCAGCCCATCCGGGACAGGGAACGAGCAGTACTTC.

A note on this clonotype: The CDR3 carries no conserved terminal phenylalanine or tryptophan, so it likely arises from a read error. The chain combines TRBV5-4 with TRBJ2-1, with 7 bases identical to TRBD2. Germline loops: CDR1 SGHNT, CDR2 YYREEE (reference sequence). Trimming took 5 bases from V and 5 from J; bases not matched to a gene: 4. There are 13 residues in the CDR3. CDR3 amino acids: CASRARGDNEQFS. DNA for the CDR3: TGTGCCAGCAGAGCCCGGGGGGACAATGAGCAGTTCTCC.

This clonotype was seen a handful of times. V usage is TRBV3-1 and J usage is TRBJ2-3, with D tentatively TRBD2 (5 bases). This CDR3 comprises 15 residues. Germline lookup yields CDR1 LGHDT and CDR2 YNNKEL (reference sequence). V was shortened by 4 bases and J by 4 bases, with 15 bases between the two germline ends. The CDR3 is CASSLARGPADTQYF. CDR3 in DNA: TGTGCCAGCAGCCTAGCGAGAGGGCCGGCAGATACGCAGTATTTT.

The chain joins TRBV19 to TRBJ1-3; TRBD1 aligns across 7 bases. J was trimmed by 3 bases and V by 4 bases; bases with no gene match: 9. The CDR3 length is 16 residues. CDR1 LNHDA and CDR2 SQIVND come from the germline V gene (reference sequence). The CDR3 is CASSSAHRGGGNTIYF. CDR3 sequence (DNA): TGTGCCAGTAGTAGCGCCCACAGGGGTGGTGGAAACACCATATATTTT.

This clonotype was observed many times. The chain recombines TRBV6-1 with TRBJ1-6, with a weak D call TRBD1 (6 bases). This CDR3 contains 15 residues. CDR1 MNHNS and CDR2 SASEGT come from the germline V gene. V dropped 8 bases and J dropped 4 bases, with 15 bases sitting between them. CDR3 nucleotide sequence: TGTGCCAGCGGCTTCCGGGACACATATAATTCACCCCTCCACTTT. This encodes CASGFRDTYNSPLHF.

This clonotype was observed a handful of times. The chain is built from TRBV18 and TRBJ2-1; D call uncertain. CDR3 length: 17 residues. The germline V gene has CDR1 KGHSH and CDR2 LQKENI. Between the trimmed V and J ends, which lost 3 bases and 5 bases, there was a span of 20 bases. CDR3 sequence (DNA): TGTGCCAGCTCACCCCAGGAATCCCTGCCCACCAACAATGAGCAGTTCTTC. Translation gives CASSPQESLPTNNEQFF.

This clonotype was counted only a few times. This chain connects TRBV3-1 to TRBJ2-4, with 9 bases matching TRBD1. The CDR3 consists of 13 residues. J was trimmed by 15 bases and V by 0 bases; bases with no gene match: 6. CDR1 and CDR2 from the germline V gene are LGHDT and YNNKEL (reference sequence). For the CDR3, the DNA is TGTGCCAGCAGCCAAGAGGGACAGGGTGCGACGTACTTC. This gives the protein CASSQEGQGATYF.